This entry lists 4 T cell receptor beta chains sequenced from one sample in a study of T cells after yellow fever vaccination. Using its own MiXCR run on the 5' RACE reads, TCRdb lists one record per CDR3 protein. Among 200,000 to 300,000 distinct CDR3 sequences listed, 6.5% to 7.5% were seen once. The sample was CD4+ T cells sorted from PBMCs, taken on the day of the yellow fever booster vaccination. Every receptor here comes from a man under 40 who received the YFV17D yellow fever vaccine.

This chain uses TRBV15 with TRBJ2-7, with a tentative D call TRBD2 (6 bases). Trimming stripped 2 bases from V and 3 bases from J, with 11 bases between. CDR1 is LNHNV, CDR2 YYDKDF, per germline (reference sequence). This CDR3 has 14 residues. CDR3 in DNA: TGTGCCACCAGCAGACGCGGGACGTTCTACGAGCAGTACTTC. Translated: CATSRRGTFYEQYF.

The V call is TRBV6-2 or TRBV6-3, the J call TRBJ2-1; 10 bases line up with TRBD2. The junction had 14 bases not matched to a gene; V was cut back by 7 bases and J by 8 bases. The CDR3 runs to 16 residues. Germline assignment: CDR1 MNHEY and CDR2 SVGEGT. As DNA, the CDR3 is TGTGCCAGCACCTCGGACCCGGGACTAGCGAACGATGAGCAGTTCTTC. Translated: CASTSDPGLANDEQFF.

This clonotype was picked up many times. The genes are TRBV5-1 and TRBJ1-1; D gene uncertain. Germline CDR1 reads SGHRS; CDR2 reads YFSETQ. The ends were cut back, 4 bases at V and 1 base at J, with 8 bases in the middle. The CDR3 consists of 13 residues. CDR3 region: CASSPAWNTEAFF. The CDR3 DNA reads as TGCGCCAGCAGCCCGGCATGGAACACTGAAGCTTTCTTT.

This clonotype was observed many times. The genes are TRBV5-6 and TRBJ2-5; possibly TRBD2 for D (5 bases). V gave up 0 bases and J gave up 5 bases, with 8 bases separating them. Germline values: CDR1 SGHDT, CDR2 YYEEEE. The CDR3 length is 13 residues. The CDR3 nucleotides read TGTGCCAGCAGCTTGGGGACTGGGGAGACCCAGTACTTC. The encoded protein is CASSLGTGETQYF.